The clone carrying this T cell receptor beta chain was recorded once. This sample stems from a study of long-term antiretroviral therapy in people with HIV. This CDR3 spans 14 amino acids. With 4 bases removed from V and 5 bases from J, the gap between germline ends came to 15 bases. Germline V gene lookup returns CDR1 SGHRS and CDR2 YFSETQ. A v3.0 immunoSEQ assay was performed at survey level. Method: immunoSEQ multiplex PCR; TCRdb's copy keeps in-frame clones and lacks some. The repertoire includes around 20,000 clones, around 80% of them detected once, and 4.5% to 6.5% sits in the top ten. The source of this sequence is a young woman with HIV. The chain employs TRBV5-1 and TRBJ1-2; D may be TRBD1 (5 bases). The source material was unsorted PBMCs, sampled 0.2 years after starting antiretroviral therapy. CDR3 DNA sequence: TGCGCCAGCAGCCACCGGGACGAAAGTTATGGCTACACCTTC. Residues: CASSHRDESYGYTF. The full variable domain, with the rest looked up from reference TRBV5-1 and TRBJ1-2, is KAGVTQTPRYLIKTRGQQVTLSCSPISGHRSVSWYQQTPGQGLQFLFEYFSETQRNKGNFPGRFSGRQFSNSRSEMNVSTLELGDSALYLCASSHRDESYGYTFGSGTRLTVV.